The source of this T cell receptor (beta chain) is a study of tumor and adjacent non-tumor tissue in lung cancer. Whole-study results and caveats: Tumor repertoires had a smaller top 100 clone share than normal lung.

About this clonotype: Antigen: not known.

The CDR3 is 14 amino acids. With 0 bases removed from V and 4 bases from J, the gap between germline ends came to 8 bases. The V gene's germline CDR1 is SGDLS and CDR2 YYNGEE. TCRbeta libraries were built with three rounds of nested PCR, modified from ARM-PCR. Each CDR3 protein is one row after TCRdb ran MiXCR on the multiplex PCR reads. The profile covers about 76,000 distinct CDR3 sequences, with around 70% appearing a single time and approximately 12% taken by the ten largest. The template was RNA from unsorted bulk tissue. Chemotherapy-naive patients with new lung cancer underwent thoracic surgery in China, August–late 2014.

The V call is TRBV9, the J call TRBJ2-1, with D hard to call. Sequencing was performed on lung tumor tissue. The clonotype comes from a woman between 65 and 79 years old with non-small cell lung cancer. CDR3 residues: CASSVVSGYNEQFF. The DNA for the CDR3 is TGTGCCAGCAGCGTAGTATCAGGTTACAATGAGCAGTTCTTC.